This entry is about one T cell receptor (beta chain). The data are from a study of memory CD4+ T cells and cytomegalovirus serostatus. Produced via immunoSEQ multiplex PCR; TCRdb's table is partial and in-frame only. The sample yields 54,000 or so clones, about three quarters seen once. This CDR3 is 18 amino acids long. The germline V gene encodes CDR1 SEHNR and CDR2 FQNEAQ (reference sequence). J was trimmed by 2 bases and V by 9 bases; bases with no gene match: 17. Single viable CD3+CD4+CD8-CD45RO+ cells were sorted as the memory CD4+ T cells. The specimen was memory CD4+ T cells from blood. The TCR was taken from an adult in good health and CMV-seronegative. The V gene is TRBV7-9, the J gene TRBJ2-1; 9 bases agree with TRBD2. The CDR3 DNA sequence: TGTGCCAGTCTGGGGGGAGCGGGAGGCTATCGGGCCTACAATGAGCAGTTCTTC. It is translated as CASLGGAGGYRAYNEQFF.